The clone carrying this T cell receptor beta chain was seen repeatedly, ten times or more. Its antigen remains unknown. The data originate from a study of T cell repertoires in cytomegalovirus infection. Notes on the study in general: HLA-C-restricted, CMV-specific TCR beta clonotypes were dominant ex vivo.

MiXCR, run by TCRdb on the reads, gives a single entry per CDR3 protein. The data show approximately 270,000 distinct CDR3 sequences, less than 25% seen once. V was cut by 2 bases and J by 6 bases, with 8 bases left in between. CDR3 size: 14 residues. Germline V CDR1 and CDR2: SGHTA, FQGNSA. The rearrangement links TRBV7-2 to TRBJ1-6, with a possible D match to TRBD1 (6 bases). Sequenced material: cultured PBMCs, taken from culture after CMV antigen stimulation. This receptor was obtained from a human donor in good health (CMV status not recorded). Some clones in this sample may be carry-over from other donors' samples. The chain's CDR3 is CASSLNRVNSPLHF. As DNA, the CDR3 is TGTGCCAGCAGCTTAAACAGGGTTAATTCACCCCTCCACTTT.